These 27 T cell receptor beta chains originate from one sample sequenced in a study of cytomegalovirus exposure and HLA in healthy donors. Use of 60 Vbeta and 13 Jbeta primers characterized the PCR. Profiling relied on immunoSEQ multiplex PCR, and the TCRdb table lists in-frame clones only, not all of them. The table lists around 130,000 clones, 84% of them singletons, with about 2.5% in the top ten. The sequenced sample was PBMCs. These receptor sequences come from a man aged 45 to 65 in good health and CMV-seronegative.

As regards this clone: The junction and the germline gene differ at one end; a read error may be behind it. The chain uses TRBV7-7 and TRBJ2-2; 8 bases agree with TRBD2. Germline assignment: CDR1 SSHAT and CDR2 FNYEAQ (reference sequence). The CDR3 totals 16 residues. The CDR3 here is CASSFIAGQNTGELFF. CDR3 coding DNA: TGTGCTAGCAGCTTCATAGCGGGGCAGAACACCGGGGAGCTGTTTTTT.

CDR3 sequence (DNA): TGTGCCAGCAGCGACACCCCGGTTGGCAAGAATTCACCCCTCCACTTT. Amino acid sequence: CASSDTPVGKNSPLHF. The chain couples TRBV7-8 to TRBJ1-6, with no clear D. This CDR3 contains 16 residues. V dropped 5 bases and J dropped 7 bases, with 18 bases sitting between them. Per germline, CDR1 SGHVS and CDR2 FQNEAQ.

This rearrangement joins TRBV27 to TRBJ2-7; TRBD2 matches 13 bases. The germline V gene encodes CDR1 MNHEY and CDR2 SMNVEV (reference sequence). J lost 3 bases, V lost 7 bases, and 12 bases had no gene match. This CDR3 comprises 17 residues. The CDR3, as DNA: TGTGCCAGCATTCACACCGGGACTAGCGGGGACTTCTACGAGCAGTACTTC. It yields the protein CASIHTGTSGDFYEQYF.

This clone was found a few times. The chain uses TRBV30 and TRBJ2-5; D may be TRBD2 (6 bases). V was shortened by 5 bases and J by 3 bases, with 16 bases between the two germline ends. This CDR3 contains 14 residues. CDR1 GTSNPN and CDR2 SVGIG come from the germline V gene (reference sequence). As DNA, the CDR3 is TGTGCCTGGGACCCCCGGGACTCTGAAGAGACCCAGTACTTC. Protein sequence: CAWDPRDSEETQYF.

J is TRBJ2-2 and V is TRBV18, with TRBD2 matching over 10 bases. This CDR3 has 20 residues. V was clipped by 4 bases and J by 1 base; unmatched bases: 15. Germline assignment: CDR1 KGHSH and CDR2 LQKENI. This CDR3 is CASSQPRGGLAGENTGELFF. CDR3 coding DNA: TGTGCCAGCTCACAACCCCGCGGGGGCCTAGCGGGGGAGAACACCGGGGAGCTGTTTTTT.

The chain carries TRBV6-4 and TRBJ1-1; 7 bases fit TRBD1. The germline gives CDR1 MRHNA, CDR2 SNTAGT. Unmatched junction bases numbered 15, after V lost 1 base and J lost 10 bases. CDR3 length: 16 amino acids. The CDR3: CASSDWRWGQPPGAFF. The DNA for the CDR3 is TGTGCCAGCAGTGACTGGAGGTGGGGACAGCCACCTGGAGCTTTCTTT.

To note about this clone: The sample carries other DNA sequences with the same CDR3. The V and J genes are TRBV18 and TRBJ2-5; D is undetermined. V was clipped by 3 bases and J by 0 bases, with 2 bases between them. This CDR3 is 12 amino acids long. In germline, CDR1 is KGHSH, CDR2 LQKENI. The CDR3 sequence: CASSPNQETQYF. Written as DNA, the CDR3 is TGTGCCAGCTCACCTAACCAAGAGACCCAGTACTTC.

The table lists this clone with a count of one. The gene calls are TRBV7-8 and TRBJ1-1; 8 bases agree with TRBD1. J lost 5 bases, V lost 1 base, and 12 bases had no gene match. CDR1 is SGHVS, CDR2 FQNEAQ, per germline. The CDR3 is 17 residues long. The DNA of the CDR3 is TGTGCCAGCAGCTTAGGGTCAGGGGGCCTTTTATCGACTGAAGCTTTCTTT. Its protein is CASSLGSGGLLSTEAFF.

The rearrangement joins TRBV5-1 to TRBJ2-1, with 7 bases identical to TRBD1. The CDR3 has 16 residues. The germline V gene has CDR1 SGHRS and CDR2 YFSETQ. V lost 5 bases and J lost 8; bases outside the gene matches: 16. DNA for the CDR3: TGCGCCAGCAGATCTCGTGGGGGACAGCCGGTCGATGAGCAGTTCTTC. This encodes CASRSRGGQPVDEQFF.

The gene calls are TRBV19 and TRBJ1-5; 10 positions match TRBD1. The CDR3 contains 17 residues. Looked up from germline, CDR1 is LNHDA and CDR2 is SQIVND (reference sequence). The V and J ends lost 0 bases and 6 bases, in that order; junction bases with no gene match: 8. The CDR3 reads CASSIDSGTGVAQPQHF. In DNA, the CDR3 is TGTGCCAGTAGTATAGATTCAGGGACAGGGGTTGCTCAGCCCCAGCATTTT.

As DNA, the CDR3 is TGCGCCAGCAGCTTGGGGCAGATTGACACTGAAGCTTTCTTT. Protein sequence: CASSLGQIDTEAFF. The rearrangement joins TRBV5-1 to TRBJ1-1; D is unclear. V shed 0 bases and J shed 3 bases, with 9 bases lying between them. This CDR3 comprises 14 residues. Germline V lookup: CDR1 SGHRS, CDR2 YFSETQ. Complete variable domain (other parts from reference TRBV5-1 and TRBJ1-1): KAGVTQTPRYLIKTRGQQVTLSCSPISGHRSVSWYQQTPGQGLQFLFEYFSETQRNKGNFPGRFSGRQFSNSRSEMNVSTLELGDSALYLCASSLGQIDTEAFFGQGTRLTVV.

The CDR3 region has the DNA TGCAGCGGGGGACAGGCGGTACGCGTGGGAGGGACGCAGTATTTT. It codes for CSGGQAVRVGGTQYF. V is TRBV29-1 and J is TRBJ2-3; TRBD1 might be the D (8 bases). V was shortened by 7 bases and J by 9 bases, with 26 bases between the two germline ends. The CDR3 consists of 15 residues. Germline CDR1 SQVTM, CDR2 ANQGSEA.

The rearrangement joins TRBV7-3 to TRBJ2-1; D is possibly TRBD2 (7 bases). This CDR3 comprises 16 residues. Per germline, CDR1 SGHTA and CDR2 FQGTGA. V was trimmed by 1 base and J by 6 bases, leaving 16 bases between them. CDR3 sequence reads: CASSLSGGGALNEQFF. The CDR3 DNA reads as TGTGCCAGCAGCTTAAGTGGTGGGGGGGCACTCAATGAGCAGTTCTTC.

This clone occurred once. V is TRBV5-1 and J is TRBJ1-3, with D possibly being TRBD1 (6 bases). This CDR3 comprises 16 residues. V shed 4 bases and J shed 1 base, with 15 bases lying between them. Germline CDR1 reads SGHRS; CDR2 reads YFSETQ. The CDR3 reads CASSPGGTGSGNTIYF. The CDR3 region has the DNA TGCGCCAGCAGCCCCGGCGGAACAGGGTCTGGAAACACCATATATTTT.

The chain is built from TRBV2 and TRBJ2-5; 8 nucleotides match TRBD1. CDR3 length equals 16 residues. Trimming took 2 bases from V and 2 from J; bases not matched to a gene: 7. Germline assignment: CDR1 SNHLY and CDR2 FYNNEI. As DNA, the CDR3 is TGTGCCAGCAGTGAACGGACAGGGAGGACACAAGAGACCCAGTACTTC. It specifies CASSERTGRTQETQYF.

The sample holds one count of this clone. This chain uses TRBV19 with TRBJ2-5, with TRBD1 identical over 10 bases. Germline lookup yields CDR1 LNHDA and CDR2 SQIVND (reference sequence). Trimming cost V 3 bases and J 0 bases; bases outside gene matches: 1. This CDR3 region has 15 residues. CDR3 DNA: TGTGCCAGTAGTATGGGACAGGGGTACCAAGAGACCCAGTACTTC. It specifies CASSMGQGYQETQYF.

The chain recombines TRBV6-6 with TRBJ2-7; 8 bases are a match to TRBD1. The germline gives CDR1 MNHNY, CDR2 SVGAGI (reference sequence). Unmatched junction bases numbered 6, after V lost 5 bases and J lost 0 bases. This CDR3 region has 15 residues. The CDR3 nucleotides are TGTGCCAGCAGTCGATCACAGGGGGGCTCCTACGAGCAGTACTTC. Translated: CASSRSQGGSYEQYF.

V gene TRBV6-5 combines with J gene TRBJ2-7, with 9 bases lining up with TRBD1. The CDR3 extends over 16 amino acids. Germline assignment: CDR1 MNHEY and CDR2 SVGAGI. The trim removed 0 bases at V and 6 bases at J, leaving 9 bases unmatched. This CDR3 reads CASSYSRTGTGSEQYF. CDR3 in DNA: TGTGCCAGCAGTTACTCGAGGACCGGGACAGGGTCCGAGCAGTACTTC.

CDR3: CASSVEVGTDSPLHF. The CDR3 nucleotides read TGTGCCAGCAGCGTAGAGGTGGGGACAGACTCACCCCTCCACTTT. The V call is TRBV9, the J call TRBJ1-6; the match to TRBD1 covers 7 bases. CDR1 is SGDLS and CDR2 is YYNGEE in the germline V gene. The V and J ends lost 0 bases and 10 bases, in that order; junction bases with no gene match: 7. CDR3 size: 15 residues.

The V and J genes are TRBV6-6 and TRBJ1-2; a weak D match, TRBD1 (6 bases). The germline V gene encodes CDR1 MNHNY and CDR2 SVGAGI (reference sequence). There are 15 residues in the CDR3. Trimming stripped 0 bases from V and 2 bases from J, with 10 bases between. The DNA of the CDR3 is TGTGCCAGCAGTTACTCGAGGGGGGGGAACTATGGCTACACCTTC. Translating it yields CASSYSRGGNYGYTF.

This clone was detected a few times. The chain uses TRBV5-6 and TRBJ2-2; 8 bases map to TRBD1. This CDR3 has 17 residues. J lost 4 bases, V lost 3 bases, and 11 bases had no gene match. The germline CDR1 and CDR2 sequences are SGHDT and YYEEEE. The CDR3 protein is CASSSTTGEVFTGELFF. In nucleotides, the CDR3 is TGTGCCAGCAGCTCCACGACAGGGGAAGTATTCACCGGGGAGCTGTTTTTT.

This clone was picked up one time. J is TRBJ2-5 and V is TRBV2; no reliable D call. Per the germline V gene, CDR1 is SNHLY and CDR2 is FYNNEI. The CDR3 extends over 11 amino acids. V lost 7 bases to trimming and J lost 0 bases, with 3 bases between them. The CDR3: CASNYQETQYF. DNA for the CDR3: TGTGCCAGCAACTACCAAGAGACCCAGTACTTC.

This clone was seen a single time. The chain has TRBV19 and TRBJ2-7, with TRBD1 matching over 8 bases. Germline V lookup: CDR1 LNHDA, CDR2 SQIVND (reference sequence). The CDR3 loop spans 15 amino acids. The V segment lost 3 bases and the J segment 7 bases; nucleotides outside the gene matches: 11. CDR3 residues: CASSINGQGRREQYF. CDR3 sequence (DNA): TGTGCCAGTAGTATTAACGGACAGGGTAGACGAGAGCAGTACTTC.

This clone was recorded only once. This chain uses TRBV5-6 with TRBJ2-7; 10 nucleotides match TRBD1. V lost 0 bases, J lost 3 bases, and 3 bases stayed unmatched. CDR3 size: 15 residues. Germline V gene data show CDR1 as SGHDT and CDR2 as YYEEEE. CDR3 nucleotides: TGTGCCAGCAGCTTGGATGGGACAGGGGTCTACGAGCAGTACTTC. This encodes CASSLDGTGVYEQYF.

The V and J genes are TRBV5-1 and TRBJ1-3, with D tentatively TRBD1 (6 bases). CDR3 length equals 14 residues. The germline V and J ends were trimmed by 1 base and 2 bases, with 7 bases remaining between them. Germline values: CDR1 SGHRS, CDR2 YFSETQ. Here the CDR3 reads CASSLSGAGNTIYF. The CDR3 nucleotides are TGCGCCAGCAGCTTGTCAGGGGCTGGAAACACCATATATTTT. Together with reference TRBV5-1 and TRBJ1-3, the CDR3 gives the full variable domain: KAGVTQTPRYLIKTRGQQVTLSCSPISGHRSVSWYQQTPGQGLQFLFEYFSETQRNKGNFPGRFSGRQFSNSRSEMNVSTLELGDSALYLCASSLSGAGNTIYFGEGSWLTVV.

Of note for this clone: The junction does not match germline at one end; this may be a read error. V and J are TRBV7-7 and TRBJ2-5; possible D gene TRBD1, 5 bases. The J call may be mistaken, given a closer DNA end match to TRBJ2-7. CDR1 is SSHAT and CDR2 is FNYEAQ in the germline V gene (reference sequence). The CDR3 length is 15 residues. CDR3 sequence (DNA): TGTGCTAGCAGCTTCTCGTTGGGGCCCACCTACGAGCAGTACTTC. This codes for CASSFSLGPTYEQYF.

The chain employs TRBV7-2 and TRBJ2-5; TRBD2 agrees at 11 bases. This CDR3 has 16 residues. Per the germline V gene, CDR1 is SGHTA and CDR2 is FQGNSA. The J segment lost 5 bases and the V segment lost 3 bases, leaving 8 bases of the junction unmatched. CDR3 sequence (DNA): TGTGCCAGCAGCTTCCGCACTAGCGGGGGTCGGGAGACCCAGTACTTC. Protein product: CASSFRTSGGRETQYF.